This is a list of T cell receptor beta chains from one sample in a study of cytomegalovirus exposure and HLA in healthy donors. The repertoire was sequenced with immunoSEQ multiplex PCR; TCRdb's copy has only in-frame clones and lacks some. Of 65,000 to 100,000 clones listed, 75% to 80% are singletons. Sequencing was performed on PBMCs. All receptors derive from a female donor in good health and CMV-seronegative. The CDR3 runs from the conserved cysteine through the conserved F or W. D genes are given only for firm matches. Size is stated for part of the rows, as once, few or many counts, or as a class when the clone is expanded.

J: TRBJ2-1
D: -
size: -
V: TRBV28
DNA: TGTGCCAGCAGTTTAAGGGGTGATGAGCAGTTCTTC
CDR3: CASSLRGDEQFF

J: TRBJ2-7
D: -
size: -
V: TRBV7-9
DNA: TGTGCCAGCAGCTTAACCGGACAGCTCCCCTACGAGCAGTACTTC
CDR3: CASSLTGQLPYEQYF

J: TRBJ2-7
D: TRBD2
size: -
V: TRBV7-9
DNA: TGTGCCAGCACCTTCGGGGGGAACTACGAGCAGTACTTC
CDR3: CASTFGGNYEQYF

J: TRBJ2-1
D: -
size: few
V: TRBV29-1
DNA: TGCAGCGTTGCCGGGGGCTCCTACAATGAGCAGTTCTTC
CDR3: CSVAGGSYNEQFF

J: TRBJ2-7
D: -
size: -
V: TRBV7-2
DNA: TGTGCCAGCAGCCCAGCTTCTAGCGCGGCCGAGCAGTACTTC
CDR3: CASSPASSAAEQYF

J: TRBJ2-1
D: -
size: -
V: TRBV5-6
DNA: TGTGCCAGCAGCTTGGAACTAGGGCATGATGAGCAGTTCTTC
CDR3: CASSLELGHDEQFF

J: TRBJ2-5
D: TRBD2
size: -
V: TRBV5-1
DNA: TGCGCCAGCAGCTTGGCATGGGGGGGAAAAGAGACCCAGTACTTC
CDR3: CASSLAWGGKETQYF

J: TRBJ2-7
D: TRBD1
size: -
V: TRBV6-6
DNA: TGTGCCAGCAGTGGCCCGGGACAGGGGGCTTACGAGCAGTACTTC
CDR3: CASSGPGQGAYEQYF

J: TRBJ1-1
D: -
size: -
V: TRBV9
DNA: TGTGCCAGCAGCAAGCAGGGTGAGAACACTGAAGCTTTCTTT
CDR3: CASSKQGENTEAFF

J: TRBJ2-1
D: -
size: -
V: TRBV6-5
DNA: TGTGCCAGCACTCAGGGGTCTGGGGGTGAGCAGTTCTTC
CDR3: CASTQGSGGEQFF

J: TRBJ1-5
D: -
size: -
V: TRBV19
DNA: TGTGCCAGTAGCCTTACGGCAGGGGTGGCCAATCAGCCCCAGCATTTT
CDR3: CASSLTAGVANQPQHF

J: TRBJ1-1
D: -
size: -
V: TRBV28
DNA: TGTGCCAGCACCAAAGGAGGGGCTAGTAACACTGAAGCTTTCTTT
CDR3: CASTKGGASNTEAFF

J: TRBJ2-3
D: -
size: -
V: TRBV5-1
DNA: TGCGCCAGCAGCTGGCAGGACTACCACACAGATACGCAGTATTTT
CDR3: CASSWQDYHTDTQYF

J: TRBJ2-7
D: -
size: -
V: TRBV27
DNA: TGTGCCAGCAGATTTGGAACGTCGGGGGAGCAGTACTTC
CDR3: CASRFGTSGEQYF

J: TRBJ1-1
D: TRBD1
size: -
V: TRBV6-4
DNA: TGTGCCAGCAGTGAGCGACAGGGGAGGCAAGCTTTCTTT
CDR3: CASSERQGRQAFF

J: TRBJ1-2
D: -
size: -
V: TRBV2
DNA: TGTGCCAGCAGTGTAGACTCCACTAACTATGGCTACACCTTC
CDR3: CASSVDSTNYGYTF

J: TRBJ2-3
D: -
size: -
V: TRBV18
DNA: TGTGCCAGCTCACCACCAAGGACTTTAAGCACAGATACGCAGTATTTT
CDR3: CASSPPRTLSTDTQYF

J: TRBJ2-1
D: TRBD2
size: -
V: TRBV10-2
DNA: TGCGCCACGTACCCATCGGGACTAGCGGGGAACAATGAGCAGTTCTTC
CDR3: CATYPSGLAGNNEQFF

J: TRBJ2-7
D: -
size: -
V: TRBV2
DNA: TGTGCCAGCAGTGAAATGCGCGAGCAGTACTTC
CDR3: CASSEMREQYF

J: TRBJ2-1
D: TRBD2
size: -
V: TRBV7-9
DNA: TGTGCCAGCAGCTCGGGACTATACAATGAGCAGTTCTTC
CDR3: CASSSGLYNEQFF

J: TRBJ1-1
D: TRBD1
size: few
V: TRBV6-1
DNA: TGTGCCAGCAGTCCCCAGACAGGGGGGGATACTGAAGCTTTCTTT
CDR3: CASSPQTGGDTEAFF

J: TRBJ1-2
D: -
size: -
V: TRBV5-1
DNA: TGCGCCAGCAGCTTGGAGGGCAGGACTGAGGGTGGCTACACCTTC
CDR3: CASSLEGRTEGGYTF

J: TRBJ2-7
D: -
size: -
V: TRBV5-4
DNA: TGTGCCAGCAGCTTAGGCGAGGCCTATGAGCAGTACTTC
CDR3: CASSLGEAYEQYF

J: TRBJ2-2
D: TRBD1
size: -
V: TRBV5-1
DNA: TGCGCCAGCAGCCCGGGACAGACCACCGGGGAGCTGTTTTTT
CDR3: CASSPGQTTGELFF

J: TRBJ1-2
D: -
size: -
V: TRBV28
DNA: TGTGCCAGCAGTAAAGCAGGTTCCGGCTATGGCTACACCTTC
CDR3: CASSKAGSGYGYTF

J: TRBJ1-2
D: -
size: once
V: TRBV27
DNA: TGTGCCAGCAGTTCCGCGGGGGTGAAGGACGGCTACACCTTC
CDR3: CASSSAGVKDGYTF

J: TRBJ1-1
D: -
size: -
V: TRBV28
DNA: TGTGCCAGCAACCCTTACGGGGTATTGAACACTGAAGCTTTCTTT
CDR3: CASNPYGVLNTEAFF

J: TRBJ2-1
D: TRBD2
size: -
V: TRBV5-1
DNA: TGCGCCAGCAGCGGAGCGGGGGGCTACAATGAGCAGTTCTTC
CDR3: CASSGAGGYNEQFF

J: TRBJ2-1
D: TRBD2
size: -
V: TRBV9
DNA: TGTGCCAGCAGCGTAGATGCCCGAGCGGGGGGGAGAAATAATGAGCAGTTCTTC
CDR3: CASSVDARAGGRNNEQFF

J: TRBJ2-5
D: TRBD2
size: few
V: TRBV9
DNA: TGTGCCAGCAGCGAAGCGGGGAGGGAGACCCAGTACTTC
CDR3: CASSEAGRETQYF

J: TRBJ1-5
D: -
size: -
V: TRBV30
DNA: TGTGCCTGGAGACCTGCGGGGGGTGGCAATCAGCCCCAGCATTTT
CDR3: CAWRPAGGGNQPQHF

J: TRBJ2-7
D: -
size: -
V: TRBV7-9
DNA: TGTGCCAGCAGCTCGGGTCGCTACGAGCAGTACTTC
CDR3: CASSSGRYEQYF

J: TRBJ1-6
D: TRBD1
size: once
V: TRBV5-1
DNA: TGCGCCAGCAGCTCTAGGGGGCTGGGGCGTAATTCACCCCTCCACTTT
CDR3: CASSSRGLGRNSPLHF

J: TRBJ2-7
D: TRBD2
size: -
V: TRBV6-6
DNA: TGTGCCAGCAGCCCATGGGGACTAGCGGGTTCCAACGAGCAGTACTTC
CDR3: CASSPWGLAGSNEQYF

J: TRBJ2-5
D: TRBD1
size: -
V: TRBV5-4
DNA: TGTGCCAGCAGTAACGACAGGGGATTTCAAGAGACCCAGTACTTC
CDR3: CASSNDRGFQETQYF

J: TRBJ1-6
D: -
size: -
V: TRBV30
DNA: TGTGCCTGGAGTGTAGAGCAGAGGGGGAATTCACCCCTCCACTTT
CDR3: CAWSVEQRGNSPLHF

J: TRBJ2-1
D: TRBD1
size: once
V: TRBV23-1
DNA: TGCGCCAGCGGTCAAGGGGGCGGTAAGCAGTTCTTC
CDR3: CASGQGGGKQFF

J: TRBJ2-2
D: TRBD2
size: -
V: TRBV6-1
DNA: TGTGCCAGCAGTGAAGCGATGGGACTAGAGACCGGGGAGCTGTTTTTT
CDR3: CASSEAMGLETGELFF

J: TRBJ2-5
D: TRBD1
size: -
V: TRBV25-1
DNA: TGTGCCAGCAGTGGTCCTCCGGGACAGGGGAAAGAGACCCAGTACTTC
CDR3: CASSGPPGQGKETQYF

J: TRBJ2-1
D: TRBD1
size: -
V: TRBV5-1
DNA: TGCGCCAGCAGTAACGGACAGGGCAGCTACAATGAGCAGTTCTTC
CDR3: CASSNGQGSYNEQFF

J: TRBJ2-1
D: TRBD2
size: -
V: TRBV28
DNA: TGTGCCAGCAGTTTTGGGGTCATAACCGGGACTAGCGTTCGAGATGAGCAGTTCTTC
CDR3: CASSFGVITGTSVRDEQFF